This TCR beta chain was profiled in a study of blood T cell repertoires in COVID-19. Measured with immunoSEQ multiplex PCR; TCRdb has only the in-frame clones, and not every one. This sample has roughly 93,000 clones, with around 89% found just once. This clone was counted a few times. The CDR3 totals 17 residues. Losses at the gene ends were 5 bases for V and 3 bases for J; bases not matched to a gene: 7. Germline V gene data show CDR1 as LGHNA and CDR2 as YNFKEQ. The receptor was isolated from a man aged 50-60 years with acute or convalescent COVID-19. This rearrangement joins TRBV4-2 to TRBJ2-5, with 15 bases identical to TRBD2. The sequencing sample was made of peripheral blood. CDR3 loop: CASSTGTSGGIEETQYF. Here the CDR3 DNA reads TGTGCCAGCAGCACAGGGACTAGCGGGGGGATTGAAGAGACCCAGTACTTC.